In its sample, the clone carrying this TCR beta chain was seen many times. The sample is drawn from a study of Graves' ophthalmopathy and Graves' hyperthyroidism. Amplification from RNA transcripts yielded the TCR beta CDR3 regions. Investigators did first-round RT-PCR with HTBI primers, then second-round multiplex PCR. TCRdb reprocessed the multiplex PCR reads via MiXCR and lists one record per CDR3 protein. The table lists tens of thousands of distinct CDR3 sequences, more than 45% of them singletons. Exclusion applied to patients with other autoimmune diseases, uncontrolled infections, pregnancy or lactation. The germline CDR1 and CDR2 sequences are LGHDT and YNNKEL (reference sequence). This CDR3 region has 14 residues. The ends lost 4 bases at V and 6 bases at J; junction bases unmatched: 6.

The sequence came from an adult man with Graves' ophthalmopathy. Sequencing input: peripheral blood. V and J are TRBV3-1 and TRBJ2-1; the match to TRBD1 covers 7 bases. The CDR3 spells CASSLSDRPNEQFF. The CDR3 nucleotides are TGTGCCAGCAGCCTTTCGGACAGGCCCAATGAGCAGTTCTTC.